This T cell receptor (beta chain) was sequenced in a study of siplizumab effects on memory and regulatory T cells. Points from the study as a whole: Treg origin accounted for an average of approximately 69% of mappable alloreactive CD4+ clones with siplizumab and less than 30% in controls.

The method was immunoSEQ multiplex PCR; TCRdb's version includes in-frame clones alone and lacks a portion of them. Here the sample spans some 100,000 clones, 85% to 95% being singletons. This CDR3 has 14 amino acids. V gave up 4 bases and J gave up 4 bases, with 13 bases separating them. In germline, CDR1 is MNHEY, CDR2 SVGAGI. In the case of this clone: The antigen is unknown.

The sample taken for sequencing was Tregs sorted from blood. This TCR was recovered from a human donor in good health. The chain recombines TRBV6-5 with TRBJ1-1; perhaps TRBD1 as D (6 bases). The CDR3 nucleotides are TGTGCCAGCAGTTCCCAAACAGGGTCCACTGAAGCTTTCTTT. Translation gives CASSSQTGSTEAFF.